Each of the 12 T cell receptor beta chains below was sequenced from the same sample in a study of T-cell reconstitution after alpha-beta-depleted transplantation in children. Unique molecular identifiers featured in how the TCRbeta library was prepared. TCRdb reanalysed the PCR reads using MiXCR and keeps one entry per CDR3 protein. Altogether 600,000 to 800,000 distinct CDR3 sequences are present, over 10% being singletons, with the ten largest covering 0.79%. The sample consisted of PBMCs, taken before TCRalphabeta/CD19-depleted stem cell transplant. The receptors shown here come from a girl aged 2 to 9 with congenital amegakaryocytic thrombocytopenia, due to receive a stem cell transplant.

This clonotype was seen repeatedly, ten times or more. V is TRBV5-1 and J is TRBJ2-1; 7 bases fit TRBD2. There are 17 residues in the CDR3. Germline-derived CDR1 and CDR2 are SGHRS and YFSETQ. Germline trimming cut 2 bases from V and 5 bases from J; bases unmatched to any gene: 13. This CDR3 reads CASSLSLAGAYHNEQFF. DNA of the CDR3: TGCGCCAGCAGCTTAAGTCTTGCGGGAGCGTACCACAATGAGCAGTTCTTC.

This clonotype was seen at least ten times. This chain uses TRBV20-1 with TRBJ2-7; 7 bases align to TRBD1. From germline, CDR1 is DFQATT and CDR2 SNEGSKA (reference sequence). The CDR3 length is 12 residues. With V trimmed by 1 base and J by 3 bases, 0 bases remained unmatched. The chain's CDR3 is CSARGTGYEQYF. CDR3 nucleotide sequence: TGCAGTGCTAGAGGGACAGGCTACGAGCAGTACTTC.

This clonotype appeared a few times. This chain uses TRBV5-1 with TRBJ2-5; possible D gene TRBD2, 5 bases. The CDR3 is 15 amino acids. CDR1 SGHRS and CDR2 YFSETQ come from the germline V gene. V was cut by 2 bases and J by 1 base, with 12 bases left in between. The CDR3 sequence: CASSLSLAGQETQYF. The DNA for the CDR3 is TGCGCCAGCAGCTTAAGTCTTGCGGGCCAAGAGACCCAGTACTTC.

Only a few counts were recorded for this clonotype. The chain joins TRBV5-4 to TRBJ1-1, with 7 bases fitting TRBD1. Trimming at V came to 0 bases and at J to 2 bases, leaving 4 bases not matched to a gene. CDR1 and CDR2 (germline): SGHNT, YYREEE (reference sequence). This CDR3 comprises 15 residues. DNA for the CDR3: TGTGCCAGCAGCTTGGCGGGACAGACTAACACTGAAGCTTTCTTT. Translated, it gives CASSLAGQTNTEAFF.

V and J are TRBV7-9 and TRBJ2-7; D remains unclear. The germline gives CDR1 SEHNR, CDR2 FQNEAQ (reference sequence). The V end was cut by 2 bases, the J end by 2 bases, with 13 bases between. The CDR3 totals 15 residues. The CDR3 here is CASSLSSSDTYEQYF. The CDR3 DNA follows: TGTGCCAGCAGCTTATCCTCCAGCGACACCTACGAGCAGTACTTC. The variable domain in full, with the rest retrieved from reference TRBV7-9 and TRBJ2-7, is DTGVSQNPRHKITKRGQNVTFRCDPISEHNRLYWYRQTLGQGPEFLTYFQNEAQLEKSRLLSDRFSAERPKGSFSTLEIQRTEQGDSAMYLCASSLSSSDTYEQYFGPGTRLTVT.

This clonotype came up many times. The chain is built from TRBV5-4 and TRBJ2-1; TRBD2 matches 8 bases. The V gene end was trimmed by 0 bases and the J gene end by 7 bases; junction bases not matched to a gene: 21. This CDR3 spans 20 amino acids. Germline lookup yields CDR1 SGHNT and CDR2 YYREEE (reference sequence). CDR3 nucleotides: TGTGCCAGCAGCTTGGTATCACTAGCGGACCGGGGGACCCCATTAAATGAGCAGTTCTTC. Amino acids: CASSLVSLADRGTPLNEQFF.

The table lists this clonotype with a few counts. The rearrangement joins TRBV11-1 to TRBJ2-1; D assignment may be TRBD1 or TRBD2 (7 bases each). Germline values: CDR1 SGHAT, CDR2 FQDESV (reference sequence). Trimming cost V 5 bases and J 0 bases, with 23 bases left between them. This CDR3 has 19 amino acids. CDR3 sequence reads: CASSPRQGASGGSYNEQFF. In nucleotides, the CDR3 is TGTGCCAGCAGCCCCAGACAGGGAGCTAGCGGAGGCTCCTACAATGAGCAGTTCTTC. Drawing the rest from reference TRBV11-1 and TRBJ2-1, the complete variable domain is EAEVAQSPRYKITEKSQAVAFWCDPISGHATLYWYRQILGQGPELLVQFQDESVVDDSQLPKDRFSAERLKGVDSTLKIQPAELGDSAMYLCASSPRQGASGGSYNEQFFGPGTRLTVL.

There are many counts of this clonotype. The rearrangement joins TRBV20-1 to TRBJ2-1, with TRBD2 as a possible D gene (5 bases). CDR3 size: 15 residues. Per germline, CDR1 DFQATT and CDR2 SNEGSKA (reference sequence). Trimming left V 2 bases short and J 5 bases short, with 16 bases between. CDR3 DNA sequence: TGCAGTGCTAGAAAGAGGCGGGCCGTAAACAATGAGCAGTTCTTC. Translated: CSARKRRAVNNEQFF.

This clonotype was found a few times. The V gene is TRBV30, the J gene TRBJ2-1; TRBD2 agrees at 7 bases. Unmatched junction bases numbered 5, after V lost 3 bases and J lost 3 bases. CDR3 length equals 14 residues. CDR1 and CDR2 from the germline V gene are GTSNPN and SVGIG (reference sequence). The CDR3 sequence is CAWRDSGHYNEQFF. In DNA, the CDR3 is TGTGCCTGGAGAGATAGCGGGCACTACAATGAGCAGTTCTTC.

The rearrangement links TRBV29-1 to TRBJ2-3; 9 nucleotides align to TRBD2. Germline V lookup: CDR1 SQVTM, CDR2 ANQGSEA. V was clipped by 6 bases and J by 0 bases; unmatched bases: 7. CDR3 length: 15 residues. The CDR3 DNA sequence: TGCAGCGTCCACCAAAGCGGGAGGAGCACAGATACGCAGTATTTT. This sequence encodes CSVHQSGRSTDTQYF.

This clonotype appeared many times. The chain combines TRBV6-1 with TRBJ1-6; 7 nucleotides align to TRBD1. The trim removed 7 bases at V and 8 bases at J, leaving 5 bases unmatched. Germline loops: CDR1 MNHNS, CDR2 SASEGT. CDR3 length: 13 amino acids. The CDR3 DNA follows: TGTGCCAGCACCAGGACAGGCGATTCACCCCTCCACTTT. Its translation is CASTRTGDSPLHF.

The chain employs TRBV7-3 and TRBJ1-1, with TRBD1 matching over 8 bases. There are 14 residues in the CDR3. V lost 5 bases to trimming and J lost 3 bases; unmatched junction nucleotides: 5. Germline V gene sequence: CDR1 SGHTA, CDR2 FQGTGA. The CDR3 DNA reads TGTGCCAGCAGCAGTGGACAGGGCGACACTGAAGCTTTCTTT. Translation: CASSSGQGDTEAFF. Drawing the rest from reference TRBV7-3 and TRBJ1-1, the complete variable domain is GAGVSQTPSNKVTEKGKYVELRCDPISGHTALYWYRQSLGQGPEFLIYFQGTGAADDSGLPNDRFFAVRPEGSVSTLKIQRTERGDSAVYLCASSSGQGDTEAFFGQGTRLTVV.